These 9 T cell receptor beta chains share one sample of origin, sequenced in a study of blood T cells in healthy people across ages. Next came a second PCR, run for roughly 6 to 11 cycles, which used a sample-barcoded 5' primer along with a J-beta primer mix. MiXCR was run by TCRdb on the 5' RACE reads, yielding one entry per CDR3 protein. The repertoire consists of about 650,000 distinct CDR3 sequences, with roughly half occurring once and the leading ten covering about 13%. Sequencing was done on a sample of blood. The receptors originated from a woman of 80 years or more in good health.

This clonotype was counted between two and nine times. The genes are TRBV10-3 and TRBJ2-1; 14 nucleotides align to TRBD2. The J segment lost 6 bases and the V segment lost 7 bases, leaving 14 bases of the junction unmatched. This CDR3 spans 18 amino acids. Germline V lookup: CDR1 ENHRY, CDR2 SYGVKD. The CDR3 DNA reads TGTGCCATCACCGCCGGGACTAGCGGGGGAACTATGGCCAATGAGCAGTTCTTC. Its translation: CAITAGTSGGTMANEQFF.

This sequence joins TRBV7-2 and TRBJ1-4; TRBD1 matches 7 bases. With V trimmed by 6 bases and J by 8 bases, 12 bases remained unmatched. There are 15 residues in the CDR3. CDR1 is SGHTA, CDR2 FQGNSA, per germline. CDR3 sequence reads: CASRRGHRGQEKLFF. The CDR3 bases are TGTGCCAGCAGGCGCGGACACAGGGGCCAAGAAAAACTGTTTTTT.

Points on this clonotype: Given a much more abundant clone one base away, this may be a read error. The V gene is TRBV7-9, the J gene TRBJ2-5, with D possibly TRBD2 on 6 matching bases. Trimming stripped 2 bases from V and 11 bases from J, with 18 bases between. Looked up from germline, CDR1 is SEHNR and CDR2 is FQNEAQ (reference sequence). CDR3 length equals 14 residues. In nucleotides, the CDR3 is TGTGCCAGCAGCTTAAACGGCGGGGCTAATGAGCAGTACTTC. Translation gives CASSLNGGANEQYF.

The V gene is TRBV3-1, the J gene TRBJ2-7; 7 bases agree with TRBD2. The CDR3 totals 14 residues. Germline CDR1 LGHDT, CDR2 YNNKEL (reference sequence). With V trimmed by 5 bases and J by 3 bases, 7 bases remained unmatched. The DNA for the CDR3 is TGTGCCAGCAGCACCTGGACTAGAATCTACGAGCAGTACTTC. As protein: CASSTWTRIYEQYF.

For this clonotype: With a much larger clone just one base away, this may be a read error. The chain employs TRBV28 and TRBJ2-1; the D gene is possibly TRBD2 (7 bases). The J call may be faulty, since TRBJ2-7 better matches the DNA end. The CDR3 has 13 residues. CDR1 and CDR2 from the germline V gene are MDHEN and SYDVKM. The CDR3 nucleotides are TGTGCCAGCTCCGGCGGGGGCTACAATGAGCAGTACTTC. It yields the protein CASSGGGYNEQYF.

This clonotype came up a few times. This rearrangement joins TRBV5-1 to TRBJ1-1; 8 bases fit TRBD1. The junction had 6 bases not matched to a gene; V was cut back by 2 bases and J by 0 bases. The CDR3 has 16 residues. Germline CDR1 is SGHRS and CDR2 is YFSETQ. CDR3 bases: TGCGCCAGCAGCTTCCAATTGACAGGGGTGAACACTGAAGCTTTCTTT. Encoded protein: CASSFQLTGVNTEAFF. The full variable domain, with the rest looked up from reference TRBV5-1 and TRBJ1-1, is KAGVTQTPRYLIKTRGQQVTLSCSPISGHRSVSWYQQTPGQGLQFLFEYFSETQRNKGNFPGRFSGRQFSNSRSEMNVSTLELGDSALYLCASSFQLTGVNTEAFFGQGTRLTVV.

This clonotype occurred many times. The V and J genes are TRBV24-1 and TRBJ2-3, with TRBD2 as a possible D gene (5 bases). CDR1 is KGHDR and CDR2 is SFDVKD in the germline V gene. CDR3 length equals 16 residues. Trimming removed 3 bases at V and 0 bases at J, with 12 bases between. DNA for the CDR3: TGTGCCACCAGTGATCGGCTAGCCCGTAGCACAGATACGCAGTATTTT. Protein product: CATSDRLARSTDTQYF.

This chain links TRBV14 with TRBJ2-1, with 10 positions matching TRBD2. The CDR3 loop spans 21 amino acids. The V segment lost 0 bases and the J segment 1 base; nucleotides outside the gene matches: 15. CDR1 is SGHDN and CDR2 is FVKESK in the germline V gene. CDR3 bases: TGTGCCAGCAGCCAAGAGTGGGAGCCGGGACTAGCGAAGTGGTCCTACAATGAGCAGTTCTTC. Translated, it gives CASSQEWEPGLAKWSYNEQFF.

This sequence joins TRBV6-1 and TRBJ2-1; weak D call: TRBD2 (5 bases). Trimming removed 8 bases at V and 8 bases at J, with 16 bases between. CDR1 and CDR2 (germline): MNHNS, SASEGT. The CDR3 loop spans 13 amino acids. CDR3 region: CASCSTPGDEQFF. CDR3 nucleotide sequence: TGTGCCAGCTGTAGCACACCCGGGGATGAGCAGTTCTTC.